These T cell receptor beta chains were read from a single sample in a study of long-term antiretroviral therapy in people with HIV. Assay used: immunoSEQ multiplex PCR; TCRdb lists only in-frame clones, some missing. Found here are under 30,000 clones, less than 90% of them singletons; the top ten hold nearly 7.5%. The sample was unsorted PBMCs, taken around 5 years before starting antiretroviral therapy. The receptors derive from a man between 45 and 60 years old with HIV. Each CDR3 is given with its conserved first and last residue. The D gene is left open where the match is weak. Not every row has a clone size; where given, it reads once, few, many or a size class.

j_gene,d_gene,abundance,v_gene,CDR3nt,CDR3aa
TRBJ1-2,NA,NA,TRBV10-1,TGCGCCAGCAGTGAGTCCCGGGATCGGGGCTACACCTTC,CASSESRDRGYTF
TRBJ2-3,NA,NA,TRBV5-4,TGTGCCAGCAGCTTCCCGCCCCGTACGGATACGCAGTATTTT,CASSFPPRTDTQYF
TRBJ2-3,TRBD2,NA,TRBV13,TGTGCCAGCAGCTCACGTCCGATAGCGGGGACCACAGATACGCAGTATTTT,CASSSRPIAGTTDTQYF
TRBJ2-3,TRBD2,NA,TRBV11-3,TGTGCCAGCAGCTCCGGGACTAGCGGGTGGGGGCAAGATACGCAGTATTTT,CASSSGTSGWGQDTQYF
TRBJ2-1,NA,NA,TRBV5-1,TGCGCCAGCAGCGTCAACTACGGTGAGCAGTTCTTC,CASSVNYGEQFF
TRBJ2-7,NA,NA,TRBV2,TGTGCCAGCGGGCGCGGAGACCACGAGCAGTACTTC,CASGRGDHEQYF
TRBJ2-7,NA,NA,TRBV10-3,TGTGCCATCAGTCCTCCCACCTACGAGCAGTACTTC,CAISPPTYEQYF
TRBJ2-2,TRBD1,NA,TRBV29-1,TGCAGTACCCTGGACAGGGACACCGGGGAGCTGTTTTTT,CSTLDRDTGELFF
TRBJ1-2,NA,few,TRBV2,TGTGCCAGCAGCGGCCGGGCTAAGGGCGGCTATGGCTACACCTTC,CASSGRAKGGYGYTF
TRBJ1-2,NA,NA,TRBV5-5,TGTGCCAGCAGCCAGACCGGGACGGATTACTATGGCTACACCTTC,CASSQTGTDYYGYTF
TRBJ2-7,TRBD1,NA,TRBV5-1,TGCGCCAGCAGCTTGACGACAGGGCAGAATTACGAGCAGTACTTC,CASSLTTGQNYEQYF
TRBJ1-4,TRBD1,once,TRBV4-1,TGCGCCAGCAGCCGCGGACAGGCGGCGGGTAATGAAAAACTGTTTTTT,CASSRGQAAGNEKLFF
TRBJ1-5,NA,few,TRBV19,TGTGCCAGTAGTATTCCGAGTCCTGGGGGTAGCAATCAGCCCCAGCATTTT,CASSIPSPGGSNQPQHF
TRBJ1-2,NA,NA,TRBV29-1,TGCAGCGTTGAAGTAGGAAAGGGGAGCTATGGCTACACCTTC,CSVEVGKGSYGYTF
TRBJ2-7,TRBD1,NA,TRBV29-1,TGCAGCGTTTTTACAGGGGCGGCGGGGCAGTACTTC,CSVFTGAAGQYF
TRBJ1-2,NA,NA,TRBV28,TGTGCCAGCAGCCCGAACTATGGCTACACCTTC,CASSPNYGYTF
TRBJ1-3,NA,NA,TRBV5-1,TGCGCCAGCAGCTTGGGTTACGGACAGAACTCTGGAAACACCATATATTTT,CASSLGYGQNSGNTIYF
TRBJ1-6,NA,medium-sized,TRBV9,TGTGCCAGCAGCGTAGGGTCAGGGAACAATTCACCCCTCCACTTT,CASSVGSGNNSPLHF
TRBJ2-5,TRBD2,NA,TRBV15,TGTGCCACCAGCATGGGACTAGCGGGGGCTCAAGAGACCCAGTACTTC,CATSMGLAGAQETQYF
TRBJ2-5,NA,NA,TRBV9,TGTGCCAGCAGCGCACGCTCACGGGAGGAGACCCAGTACTTC,CASSARSREETQYF
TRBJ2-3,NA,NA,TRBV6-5,TGTGCCAGCGGAATAGCGCGGGTTACGCAGTATTTT,CASGIARVTQYF
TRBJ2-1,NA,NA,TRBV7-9,TGTGCCAGCAGCTTAGACGTTAACTACAATGAGCAGTTCTTC,CASSLDVNYNEQFF
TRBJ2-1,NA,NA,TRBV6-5,TGTGCCAGCAGTTTTAACGGGGGTTCTTACAATGAGCAGTTCTTC,CASSFNGGSYNEQFF
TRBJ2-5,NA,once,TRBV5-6,TGTGCCAGCAGCTTGTGGGGAAGCGAGACCCAGTACTTC,CASSLWGSETQYF
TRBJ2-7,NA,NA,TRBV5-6,TGTGCCAGCAGCCTTTCGAGACGACACTACGAGCAGTACTTC,CASSLSRRHYEQYF
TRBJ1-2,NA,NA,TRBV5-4,TGTGCCAGCAGCTTAAAAAGCACGGAGGATGGCTACACCTTC,CASSLKSTEDGYTF
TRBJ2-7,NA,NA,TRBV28,TGTGCCACCCGGGGGTACCCCTACGAGCAGTACTTC,CATRGYPYEQYF
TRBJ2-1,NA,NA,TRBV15,TGTGCCACCAGCGATGCTCGATTGCTCTACAATGAGCAGTTCTTC,CATSDARLLYNEQFF
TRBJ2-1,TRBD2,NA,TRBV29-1,TGCAGCGTTGGCCCCTATGCGGGAGGTTCCTACAATGAGCAGTTCTTC,CSVGPYAGGSYNEQFF
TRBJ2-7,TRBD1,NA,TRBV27,TGTGCCAGCAGTTACTCTACCGGGACAGGGAGCTCCTACGAGCAGTACTTC,CASSYSTGTGSSYEQYF
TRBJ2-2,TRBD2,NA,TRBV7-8,TGTGCCAGCAGCTCCCGGGAGGCCGGGGAGCTGTTTTTT,CASSSREAGELFF
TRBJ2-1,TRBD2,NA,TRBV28,TGTGCCAGCAGTAACCCCCCGGGGGGAGGGTCCAATGAGCAGTTCTTC,CASSNPPGGGSNEQFF
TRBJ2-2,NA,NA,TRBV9,TGTGCCAGCAGCGTAGAAGCGAGGAACACCGGGGAGCTGTTTTTT,CASSVEARNTGELFF
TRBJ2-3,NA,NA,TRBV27,TGTGCCAGCCAAGATATAAGGGGGACAGATACGCAGTATTTT,CASQDIRGTDTQYF
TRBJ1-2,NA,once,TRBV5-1,TGCGCCAGCAGCCCGGTCCACAGGGTGGACTATGGCTACACCTTC,CASSPVHRVDYGYTF
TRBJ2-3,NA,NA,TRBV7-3,TGTGCCAGCAGCCCCGGTACTAGCAGCCCAAGCACAGATACGCAGTATTTT,CASSPGTSSPSTDTQYF
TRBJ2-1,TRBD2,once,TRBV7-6,TGTGCCAGCAGCTCCGGGACTAGCGGGATCAATGAGCAGTTCTTC,CASSSGTSGINEQFF
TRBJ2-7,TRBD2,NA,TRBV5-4,TGTGCCAGCAGCTTGCTAGCGGGTGAGCAGTACTTC,CASSLLAGEQYF
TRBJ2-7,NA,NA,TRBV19,TGTGCCAGTAGTTTGGGCGGGACTGCCGACTATTACTACGAGCAGTACTTC,CASSLGGTADYYYEQYF
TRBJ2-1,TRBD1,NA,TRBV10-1,TGCGCCAGCAGTGTCGGAGCCCGAAGGGGGGACAGGACGTTCTTC,CASSVGARRGDRTFF
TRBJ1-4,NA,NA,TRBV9,TGTGCCAGCAGCGCTACGCCACAGGGAACTAATGAAAAACTGTTTTTT,CASSATPQGTNEKLFF
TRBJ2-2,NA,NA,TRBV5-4,TGTGCCAGCAGCCCTACGACGGTGAACACCGGGGAGCTGTTTTTT,CASSPTTVNTGELFF
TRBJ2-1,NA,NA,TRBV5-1,TGCGCCAGCAGCCCGGGGGTCACCCAGAGGAATGAGCAGTTCTTC,CASSPGVTQRNEQFF
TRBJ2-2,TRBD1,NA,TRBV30,TGTGCCTGGAGCCCTTGGGACAGAGACACCGGGGAGCTGTTTTTT,CAWSPWDRDTGELFF
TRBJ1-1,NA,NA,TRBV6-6,TGTGCCAGCAGTTCCACGAACACTGAAGCTTTCTTT,CASSSTNTEAFF
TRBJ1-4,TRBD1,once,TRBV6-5,TGTGCCAGCAGTTACCTCGGGACAGGGTCGGATGAAAAACTGTTTTTT,CASSYLGTGSDEKLFF
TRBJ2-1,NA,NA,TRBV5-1,TGCGCCAGCAGCCCCGGGGCTCACGAAGGCAATGAGCAGTTCTTC,CASSPGAHEGNEQFF
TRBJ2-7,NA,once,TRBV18,TGTGCCAGCTCACGGTCCGACCTCTACGAGCAGTACTTC,CASSRSDLYEQYF